This T cell receptor beta chain was identified during a study of control samples from healthy donors and cancer patients. Here immunoSEQ multiplex PCR was the method, and the copy in TCRdb shows in-frame clones only, minus some. This table has 20,000 to 25,000 clones, 80% to 90% appearing once. This clone came up a few times. Germline CDR1 and CDR2: SGHNT and YYREEE (reference sequence). The CDR3 totals 15 residues. Trimming shortened V by 4 bases and J by 4 bases, and 12 bases separated the two germline ends. The clonotype originates from a man aged 55 to 69 with colorectal cancer. Sequencing was carried out using PBMCs. The J gene is TRBJ2-6, the V gene TRBV5-4; D is possibly TRBD1 (6 bases). CDR3 DNA sequence: TGTGCCAGCAGCATCGGACAGACCGGGGCCAACGTCCTGACTTTC. Amino acids: CASSIGQTGANVLTF.